This T cell receptor (beta chain) originates from a study of shared clonotypes between healthy human individuals. Approximately 210 ng DNA, around 30,000 T cell genomes, went into each sorted-subset replicate PCR. Clones were read by immunoSEQ multiplex PCR, and TCRdb kept only the in-frame ones, dropping some. Among about 1.4 million clones listed, approximately 96% were seen once. CDR3 length equals 16 residues. After removal of 4 bases from V and 3 bases from J, the junction contained 11 bases not matched to a gene. Germline CDR1 SGHRS, CDR2 YFSETQ. The chain employs TRBV5-1 and TRBJ2-3, with TRBD2 matching 7 bases. This receptor was identified in a man in his thirties or forties in good health. The sequencing sample was made of naive CD4+ T cells sorted from blood. As for subset: CD45RA+ positively selected. The CDR3 region is CASSLPQSGTTDTQYF. The CDR3, as DNA: TGCGCCAGCAGCCTCCCCCAGAGCGGGACGACAGATACGCAGTATTTT.